The clone carrying this TCR beta chain appeared a single time. The sample originates from a study of control samples from healthy donors and cancer patients. The CDR3 has 13 amino acids. V dropped 3 bases and J dropped 8 bases, with 11 bases sitting between them. Germline CDR1 and CDR2: SGHRS and YFSETQ. TCRdb's copy holds only in-frame clones and misses some; the assay was immunoSEQ multiplex PCR. The sample lists about 130,000 clones, 85% to 95% occurring once. This TCR was sampled from a man between 18 and 29 years old in good health. The sequenced sample consisted of blood. This sequence joins TRBV5-1 and TRBJ1-4; no firm D call. CDR3 region: CASSSPGGEKLFF. CDR3 bases: TGCGCCAGCAGCTCTCCAGGAGGGGAAAAACTGTTTTTT.